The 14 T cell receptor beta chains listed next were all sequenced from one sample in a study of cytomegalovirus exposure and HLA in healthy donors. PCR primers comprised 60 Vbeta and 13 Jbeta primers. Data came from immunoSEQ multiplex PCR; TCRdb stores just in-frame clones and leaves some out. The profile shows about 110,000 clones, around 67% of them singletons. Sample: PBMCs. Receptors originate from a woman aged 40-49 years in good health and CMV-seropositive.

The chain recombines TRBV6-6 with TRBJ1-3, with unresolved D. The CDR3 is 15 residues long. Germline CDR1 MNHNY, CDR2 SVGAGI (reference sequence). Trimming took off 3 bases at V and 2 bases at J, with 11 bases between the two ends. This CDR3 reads CASSYEVATGNTIYF. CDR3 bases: TGTGCCAGCAGTTATGAGGTTGCCACTGGAAACACCATATATTTT.

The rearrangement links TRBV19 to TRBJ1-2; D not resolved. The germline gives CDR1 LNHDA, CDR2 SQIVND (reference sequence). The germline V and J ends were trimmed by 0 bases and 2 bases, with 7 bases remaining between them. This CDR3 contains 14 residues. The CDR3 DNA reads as TGTGCCAGTAGTATAGATTCGAGAAACTATGGCTACACCTTC. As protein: CASSIDSRNYGYTF.

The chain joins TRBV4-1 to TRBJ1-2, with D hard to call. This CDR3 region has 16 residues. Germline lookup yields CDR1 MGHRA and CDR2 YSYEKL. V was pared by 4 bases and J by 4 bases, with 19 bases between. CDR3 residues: CASSPSPVRESYGYTF. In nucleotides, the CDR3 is TGCGCCAGCAGCCCGTCGCCAGTGAGGGAGTCCTATGGCTACACCTTC.

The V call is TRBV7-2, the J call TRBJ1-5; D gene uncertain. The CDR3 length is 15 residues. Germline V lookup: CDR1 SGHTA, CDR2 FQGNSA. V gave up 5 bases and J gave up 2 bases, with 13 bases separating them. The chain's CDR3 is CASSEGGRRNQPQHF. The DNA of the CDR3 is TGTGCCAGCAGCGAGGGAGGGAGGCGCAATCAGCCCCAGCATTTT.

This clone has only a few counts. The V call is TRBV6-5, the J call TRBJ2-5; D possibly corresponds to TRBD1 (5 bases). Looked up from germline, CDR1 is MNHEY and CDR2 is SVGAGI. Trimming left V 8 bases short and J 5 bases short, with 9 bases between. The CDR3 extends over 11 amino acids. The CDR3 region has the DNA TGTGCCAGCCGACAGCTGGAGACCCAGTACTTC. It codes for CASRQLETQYF.

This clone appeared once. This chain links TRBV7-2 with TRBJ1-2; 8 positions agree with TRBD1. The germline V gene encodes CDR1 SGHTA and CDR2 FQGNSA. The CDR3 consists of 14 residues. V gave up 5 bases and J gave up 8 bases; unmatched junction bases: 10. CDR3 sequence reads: CASSALTGAGGYTF. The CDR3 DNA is TGTGCCAGCAGCGCCCTGACAGGGGCGGGGGGCTACACCTTC.

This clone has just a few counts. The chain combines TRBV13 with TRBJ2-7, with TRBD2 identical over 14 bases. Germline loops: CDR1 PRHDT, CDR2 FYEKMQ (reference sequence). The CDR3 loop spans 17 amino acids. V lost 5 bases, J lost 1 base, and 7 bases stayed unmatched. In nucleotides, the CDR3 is TGTGCCAGCAGCCCCGGACTAGCGGGGGGCCAGTCCTACGAGCAGTACTTC. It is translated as CASSPGLAGGQSYEQYF. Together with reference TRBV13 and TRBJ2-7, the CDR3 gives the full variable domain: AAGVIQSPRHLIKEKRETATLKCYPIPRHDTVYWYQQGPGQDPQFLISFYEKMQSDKGSIPDRFSAQQFSDYHSELNMSSLELGDSALYFCASSPGLAGGQSYEQYFGPGTRLTVT.

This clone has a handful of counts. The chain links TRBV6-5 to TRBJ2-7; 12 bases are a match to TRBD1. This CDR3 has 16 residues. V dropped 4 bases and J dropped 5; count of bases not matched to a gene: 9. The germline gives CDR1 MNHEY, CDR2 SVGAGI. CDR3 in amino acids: CASSFPPGTGGDEQYF. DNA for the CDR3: TGTGCCAGCAGTTTCCCCCCCGGGACAGGGGGCGACGAGCAGTACTTC.

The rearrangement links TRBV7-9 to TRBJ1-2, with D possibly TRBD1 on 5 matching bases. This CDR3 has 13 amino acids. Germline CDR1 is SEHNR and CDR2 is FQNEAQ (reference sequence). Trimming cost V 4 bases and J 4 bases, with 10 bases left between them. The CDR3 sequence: CASSSDRPYGYTF. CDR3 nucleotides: TGTGCCAGCAGCTCCGACAGACCCTATGGCTACACCTTC.

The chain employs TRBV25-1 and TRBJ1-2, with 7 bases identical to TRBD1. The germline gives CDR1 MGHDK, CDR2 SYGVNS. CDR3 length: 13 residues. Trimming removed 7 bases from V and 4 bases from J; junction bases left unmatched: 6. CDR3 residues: CASTLTGTYGYTF. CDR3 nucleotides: TGTGCCAGCACCCTGACAGGGACCTATGGCTACACCTTC.

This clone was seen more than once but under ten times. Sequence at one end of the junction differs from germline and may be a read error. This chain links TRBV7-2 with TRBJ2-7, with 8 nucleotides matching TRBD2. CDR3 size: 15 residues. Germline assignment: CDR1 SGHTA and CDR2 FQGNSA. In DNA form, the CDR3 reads TGTGCCAGCAGCTTAGACGGGGGGGGCACCTACGGGCAGTACTTC. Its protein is CASSLDGGGTYGQYF.

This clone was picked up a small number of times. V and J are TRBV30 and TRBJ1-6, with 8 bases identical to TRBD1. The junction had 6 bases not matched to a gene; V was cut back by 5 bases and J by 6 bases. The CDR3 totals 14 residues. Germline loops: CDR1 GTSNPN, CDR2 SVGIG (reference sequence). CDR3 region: CAWHPGQVNSPLHF. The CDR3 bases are TGTGCCTGGCATCCGGGACAGGTTAATTCACCCCTCCACTTT.

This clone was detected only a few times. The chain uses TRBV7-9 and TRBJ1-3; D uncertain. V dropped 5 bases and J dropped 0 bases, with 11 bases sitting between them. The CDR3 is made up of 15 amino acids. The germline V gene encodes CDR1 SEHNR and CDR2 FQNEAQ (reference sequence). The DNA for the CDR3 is TGTGCCAGCAGCCCGAGTGGCGGCTCTGGAAACACCATATATTTT. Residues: CASSPSGGSGNTIYF.

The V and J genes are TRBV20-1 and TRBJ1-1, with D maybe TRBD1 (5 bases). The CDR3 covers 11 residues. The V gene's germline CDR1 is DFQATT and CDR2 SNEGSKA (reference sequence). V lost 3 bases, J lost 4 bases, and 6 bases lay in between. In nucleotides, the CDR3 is TGCAGTGCTAGCAGGGCCACTGAAGCTTTCTTT. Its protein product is CSASRATEAFF.